Following are 14 T cell receptor beta chains from one sample sequenced in a study of cytomegalovirus exposure and HLA in healthy donors. Only in-frame clones appear in the TCRdb table, and some are missing; sequencing was by immunoSEQ multiplex PCR. The sample lists some 320,000 clones, 75% to 90% occurring once. The sample comprised PBMCs. These receptors all stem from a woman aged 30 to 39 in good health and CMV-seropositive.

The chain recombines TRBV4-3 with TRBJ1-1; unclear D gene. This CDR3 is 16 amino acids long. V was cut by 0 bases and J by 1 base, with 12 bases left in between. Looked up from germline, CDR1 is LGHNA and CDR2 is YSLEER. The CDR3 DNA reads TGCGCCAGCAGCCAAGATCTAGGTGACCCGAACACTGAAGCTTTCTTT. Residues: CASSQDLGDPNTEAFF.

The chain combines TRBV28 with TRBJ2-1; 14 bases fit TRBD2. The CDR3 length is 17 residues. V dropped 7 bases and J dropped 5; count of bases not matched to a gene: 10. From germline, CDR1 is MDHEN and CDR2 SYDVKM. The CDR3 DNA follows: TGTGCCAGCACACCTTGGACTAGCGGGAGGTACAACAATGAGCAGTTCTTC. Its protein is CASTPWTSGRYNNEQFF.

The chain joins TRBV1 to TRBJ2-7. TRBV1 is a pseudogene locus. There are 18 residues in the CDR3. The CDR3 is CTSSQDHSDRIPYYEQYF. The CDR3 nucleotides read TGCACCAGCAGCCAAGATCATTCGGACCGTATCCCGTACTACGAGCAGTACTTC.

The chain recombines TRBV6-5 with TRBJ2-5, with a weak D call TRBD2 (7 bases). Trimming removed 6 bases at V and 1 base at J, with 9 bases between. This CDR3 has 13 residues. The germline CDR1 and CDR2 sequences are MNHEY and SVGAGI. CDR3 sequence reads: CASRRGAQETQYF. DNA of the CDR3: TGTGCCAGCAGACGGGGGGCCCAAGAGACCCAGTACTTC.

The J gene is TRBJ2-3, the V gene TRBV5-4, with D tentatively TRBD1 (5 bases). Germline-derived CDR1 and CDR2 are SGHNT and YYREEE (reference sequence). V dropped 0 bases and J dropped 2 bases, with 10 bases sitting between them. CDR3 length: 15 residues. For the CDR3, the DNA is TGTGCCAGCAGCTTGGTCAGGGATTCCACAGATACGCAGTATTTT. As protein: CASSLVRDSTDTQYF.

The chain is built from TRBV7-6 and TRBJ1-5, with D possibly being TRBD1 (6 bases). V lost 1 base and J 5 bases, leaving 15 bases between the germline ends. In germline, CDR1 is SGHVS, CDR2 FNYEAQ. The CDR3 sequence is 16 residues long. The CDR3 is CASSLEGGGVYQPQHF. In DNA, the CDR3 is TGTGCCAGCAGCTTAGAAGGGGGTGGCGTGTATCAGCCCCAGCATTTT. Complete variable domain (other parts from reference TRBV7-6 and TRBJ1-5): GAGVSQSPRYKVTKRGQDVALRCDPISGHVSLYWYRQALGQGPEFLTYFNYEAQQDKSGLPNDRFSAERPEGSISTLTIQRTEQRDSAMYRCASSLEGGGVYQPQHFGDGTRLSIL.

The rearrangement joins TRBV7-2 to TRBJ2-7; tentative D call: TRBD1 (6 bases). Germline CDR1 SGHTA, CDR2 FQGNSA. CDR3 length: 15 amino acids. Trimming shortened V by 5 bases and J by 3 bases, and 17 bases separated the two germline ends. CDR3: CASSTYTGKGYEQYF. In DNA form, the CDR3 reads TGTGCCAGCAGCACATATACAGGGAAGGGCTACGAGCAGTACTTC.

V gene TRBV19 combines with J gene TRBJ1-1; a possible D gene is TRBD1 (5 bases). The V end lost 3 bases, the J end lost 5 bases, and 16 bases lay between the germline ends. Germline V gene data show CDR1 as LNHDA and CDR2 as SQIVND (reference sequence). The CDR3 consists of 15 residues. CDR3 nucleotides: TGTGCCAGTAGTATTTTCGGCAGGGCCTGGACTGAAGCTTTCTTT. This translates into CASSIFGRAWTEAFF.

The chain uses TRBV5-4 and TRBJ2-2, with 11 bases fitting TRBD2. Germline V gives CDR1 SGHNT, CDR2 YYREEE (reference sequence). CDR3 length equals 16 residues. Losses at the gene ends were 0 bases for V and 5 bases for J; bases not matched to a gene: 3. CDR3 bases: TGTGCCAGCAGCTTGGGAGTAGCGGGGGGGACCGGGGAGCTGTTTTTT. This codes for CASSLGVAGGTGELFF.

CDR3 in amino acids: CASSARGGFLSYEQYF. CDR3 DNA: TGTGCCAGCAGTGCCAGGGGGGGGTTCCTCAGCTACGAGCAGTACTTC. V and J are TRBV25-1 and TRBJ2-7; tentatively, D is TRBD1 or TRBD2 (7 bases each). The CDR3 is 16 amino acids. The V end was cut by 4 bases, the J end by 3 bases, with 19 bases between. Germline lookup yields CDR1 MGHDK and CDR2 SYGVNS.

As for this clone: This same CDR3 is encoded by further DNA sequences in the sample. The CDR3 DNA reads TGTGCCAGCAGCGTTGGGGGGGCACTCACAGATACGCAGTATTTT. Its protein is CASSVGGALTDTQYF. The gene calls are TRBV9 and TRBJ2-3; perhaps TRBD2 as D (7 bases). The V and J ends lost 2 bases and 2 bases respectively, with 12 bases between them. CDR1 and CDR2 (germline): SGDLS, YYNGEE. This CDR3 has 15 amino acids. The variable domain in full, completed from reference TRBV9 and TRBJ2-3, reads DSGVTQTPKHLITATGQRVTLRCSPRSGDLSVYWYQQSLDQGLQFLIQYYNGEERAKGNILERFSAQQFPDLHSELNLSSLELGDSALYFCASSVGGALTDTQYFGPGTRLTVL.

The genes are TRBV15 and TRBJ2-2, with 12 bases aligning to TRBD2. Germline-derived CDR1 and CDR2 are LNHNV and YYDKDF (reference sequence). J was trimmed by 2 bases and V by 4 bases; bases with no gene match: 5. This CDR3 is built from 17 residues. The CDR3 loop reads CATSKQLAGGNTGELFF. The CDR3 DNA follows: TGTGCCACCAGCAAACAACTAGCGGGAGGAAACACCGGGGAGCTGTTTTTT.

This chain uses TRBV27 with TRBJ2-2; D is unclear. V lost 2 bases and J lost 2, with 0 bases in between. Per germline, CDR1 MNHEY and CDR2 SMNVEV (reference sequence). The CDR3 is 12 amino acids. The CDR3 loop is CASSLNTGELFF. CDR3 coding DNA: TGTGCCAGCAGTTTAAACACCGGGGAGCTGTTTTTT.

This clone is a singleton in its sample. V and J are TRBV5-4 and TRBJ2-1, with 15 bases fitting TRBD2. In germline, CDR1 is SGHNT, CDR2 YYREEE (reference sequence). With 2 bases clipped from V and 8 bases from J, the junction kept 5 bases outside the gene matches. The CDR3 length is 16 residues. This CDR3 reads CASSLGLAGGFDEQFF. CDR3 bases: TGTGCCAGCAGCTTAGGACTAGCGGGAGGGTTTGATGAGCAGTTCTTC.